The sequence of this T cell receptor (beta chain) was determined in a study of T cells in Graves' hyperthyroidism and ophthalmopathy (dated by TCRdb to 2018 to 2020). Describing the broader study: Peripheral blood samples were taken at the time of initial diagnosis, prior to any treatment. A discovery cohort of about 96 patients, approximately 44 with Graves' ophthalmopathy and about 58 with stable Graves' hyperthyroidism, was used to find distinguishing TCR V-J signatures. Whether ophthalmopathy could be predicted prospectively was tested in an independent validation cohort made up of approximately 19 hyperthyroidism patients plus 17 patients who later progressed to ophthalmopathy. The approximately 90 discovery patients were divided at random into training and test sets in a 7:3 ratio. In addition, the study compared T-cell repertoires in thyroid tissue and in blood from six Graves' hyperthyroidism patients. Once sampling was done, hyperthyroidism patients were given methimazole at a starting dose of 30 mg daily, whereas ophthalmopathy patients were given high-dose intravenous methylprednisolone. TCR Vbeta CDR3 sequencing of 120 to 150 peripheral blood samples (fewer than 45 ophthalmopathy, about 74 hyperthyroidism and about 17 progressor patients) is reported in the paper.

Here is what the overall study found, with its caveats: A model built on a 13 V-J signature distinguished ophthalmopathy from stable hyperthyroidism, reaching roughly 88% sensitivity and 81.08% specificity in cross-validation and 80%/75% in testing. No statistical method was used to fix the sample size in advance, and group allocation was not hidden from the investigators. Most expanded thyroid clonotypes (frequency above 0.001) were also found in blood, which suggests that blood repertoires may mirror thyroid immune responses. In validation, the model predicted progression to ophthalmopathy with 55% to 71% sensitivity and approximately 78% specificity, a median of around 6.6 months before onset.

The TCR beta CDR3 regions were amplified from RNA transcripts. For the first round of RT-PCR on the TCR CDR3, the HTBI primer set was used together with the Qiagen OneStep RT-PCR kit. The libraries were constructed in a second round of multiplex PCR and then size-selected and purified. Libraries were sequenced paired-end with 100 bp reads on an Illumina HiSeq2000. The authors' analysis ran thus. SOAPnuke was used to process the raw data, removing reads that contained adapters or uncalled bases, had a mean Phred below 15, or lacked an exact match to the constant primer or identifier. High-quality paired reads were merged with COPE v1.2.5, and unique nucleotide sequences were defined as clonotypes. MiTCR v1.1 was used to align the clonotypes against IMGT TRBV, TRBD and TRBJ reference segments. Only V-J combinations with frequency above 0.0001, covering roughly 99% of repertoires, were analysed. The TCS score was defined as the ratio of F50 (clonal expansion) to E x V (chaos), calculated using BLOSUM62-based TCRdist between CDR3 peptides within each V-J. Welch's t-statistics and random forest reduced 500 to 650 V-J features to 10 to 15, which were used in a naive Bayes classifier (R e1071). TCRdb cleaned the public reads at Q25 with fastp, built clones with MiXCR and kept in-frame beta chains. A single entry per CDR3 protein holds the most common genes and DNA from its merged rows. TCRdb's processing, not the authors', yielded these V and J calls. The sample records about half a million distinct CDR3 sequences, approximately 23% of which are singletons. About half of the sample belongs to the ten largest clones.

Moderately to severely active disease, a Clinical Activity Score of at least 3, a NOSPECS grade of at least 4, and a duration under 3 months were present in ophthalmopathy patients. Patients with uncontrolled infections, other autoimmune diseases, pregnancy or lactation were excluded. Diagnoses relied on clinical symptoms, serum thyroxine and TRAb, thyroid ultrasound and orbital computed tomography. PBMCs were isolated from more than 9 ml of fresh peripheral blood by Ficoll-Paque density gradient centrifugation. Trizol reagent was used to extract total RNA, and RNA quality was then checked on an Agilent 2100 Bioanalyzer. The table lists this clonotype with a few counts. Its antigen is not yet known. Base qualities are not provided; no much larger clone lies one nucleotide away. For CDR1 and CDR2, the germline V gene lists SGHAT and FQNNGV. The CDR3 runs 17 residues from the cysteine to the phenylalanine. The retained sequence is limited to the CDR3, 51 bases, with the frame set at the first base. For this chain, trimming is 3 bases at the V end and 5 bases at the J end, and the number of junction bases without a gene match is 9.

The sample comprised blood. The receptor chain draws on TRBV11-2 and TRBJ1-6, with TRBD1 identical over 8 junction bases. The TCR originated in a woman in her seventies with Graves' ophthalmopathy. Read as DNA, the sequence is TGTGCCAGCAGCTTTGACTCCGGGACAGGAGATAATTCACCCCTCCACTTT. It specifies CASSFDSGTGDNSPLHF.